One and the same sample provided the 8 T cell receptor beta chains below, sequenced in a study of T cell responses to AZD1222 COVID-19 vaccine. The data were produced by immunoSEQ multiplex PCR, yet TCRdb's version contains in-frame clones alone and is incomplete. The sample holds more than 150,000 clones; under 95% are singletons and the top ten take roughly 0.99%. This specimen consisted of peripheral blood, obtained on day 0 of AZD1222 vaccination. These receptors were collected from an adult in good health.

The rearrangement links TRBV9 to TRBJ2-1, with 13 bases identical to TRBD2. J was trimmed by 9 bases and V by 4 bases; bases with no gene match: 7. The CDR3 spans 15 residues. CDR1 and CDR2 (germline): SGDLS, YYNGEE. Here the CDR3 DNA reads TGTGCCAGCAGCTACGCCGGGACTAGCGGGGCTGAGCAGTTCTTC. This translates into CASSYAGTSGAEQFF.

This rearrangement joins TRBV18 to TRBJ2-7, with 8 bases that match TRBD2. The V gene's germline CDR1 is KGHSH and CDR2 LQKENI. With V trimmed by 6 bases and J by 1 base, 8 bases remained unmatched. This CDR3 comprises 15 residues. The CDR3 spells CASSPTSASSYEQYF. Written as DNA, the CDR3 is TGTGCCAGCTCCCCGACTAGCGCGAGTTCCTACGAGCAGTACTTC. Drawing the rest from reference TRBV18 and TRBJ2-7, the complete variable domain is NAGVMQNPRHLVRRRGQEARLRCSPMKGHSHVYWYRQLPEEGLKFMVYLQKENIIDESGMPKERFSAEFPKEGPSILRIQQVVRGDSAAYFCASSPTSASSYEQYFGPGTRLTVT.

This clone was picked up one time. The rearrangement joins TRBV2 to TRBJ1-2, with D hard to call. The CDR3 spans 12 residues. The germline V gene has CDR1 SNHLY and CDR2 FYNNEI. V was trimmed by 3 bases and J by 4 bases, leaving 6 bases between them. The DNA for the CDR3 is TGTGCCAGCAGTGACGCGGGCTATGGCTACACCTTC. It yields the protein CASSDAGYGYTF.

As DNA, the CDR3 is TGTGCCAGCAGCGTAGACGGCTCCAGCACAGATACGCAGTATTTT. It translates to CASSVDGSSTDTQYF. This chain connects TRBV9 to TRBJ2-3; D gene uncertain. The CDR3 length is 15 residues. From germline, CDR1 is SGDLS and CDR2 YYNGEE. Deletions cut 0 bases from V and 0 bases from J, with 8 bases between.

The chain recombines TRBV7-8 with TRBJ1-5; 11 bases fit TRBD1. The CDR3 is 16 amino acids. The germline CDR1 and CDR2 sequences are SGHVS and FQNEAQ. J gave up 2 bases and V 6 bases, and 6 bases lay outside the gene matches. The CDR3 loop is CASSQGQGAGNQPQHF. CDR3 coding DNA: TGTGCCAGCAGTCAAGGACAGGGGGCGGGCAATCAGCCCCAGCATTTT.

The chain has TRBV27 and TRBJ2-6, with 7 bases matching TRBD2. Trimming removed 8 bases from V and 0 bases from J; junction bases left unmatched: 10. Germline CDR1 is MNHEY and CDR2 is SMNVEV (reference sequence). This CDR3 spans 17 amino acids. DNA for the CDR3: TGTGCCAGCCCCGGGGGACTAAAGAGCTCTGGGGCCAACGTCCTGACTTTC. Translated: CASPGGLKSSGANVLTF.

The CDR3 protein is CASSPPGEGYTF. CDR3 bases: TGCGCCAGCAGCCCCCCTGGGGAAGGCTACACCTTC. The chain employs TRBV5-1 and TRBJ1-2; D gene unclear. CDR3 length: 12 amino acids. V lost 4 bases, J lost 8 bases, and 12 bases lay in between. Germline V gives CDR1 SGHRS, CDR2 YFSETQ. The full variable domain, with the rest looked up from reference TRBV5-1 and TRBJ1-2, is KAGVTQTPRYLIKTRGQQVTLSCSPISGHRSVSWYQQTPGQGLQFLFEYFSETQRNKGNFPGRFSGRQFSNSRSEMNVSTLELGDSALYLCASSPPGEGYTFGSGTRLTVV.

This clone was counted once. This sequence joins TRBV29-1 and TRBJ1-1; D remains ambiguous. The CDR3 is made up of 15 amino acids. From germline, CDR1 is SQVTM and CDR2 ANQGSEA. Trimming cost V 4 bases and J 3 bases, with 18 bases left between them. In nucleotides, the CDR3 is TGCAGCGTTGGGCAGTTCTCAATTTTGGACACTGAAGCTTTCTTT. Translation gives CSVGQFSILDTEAFF.